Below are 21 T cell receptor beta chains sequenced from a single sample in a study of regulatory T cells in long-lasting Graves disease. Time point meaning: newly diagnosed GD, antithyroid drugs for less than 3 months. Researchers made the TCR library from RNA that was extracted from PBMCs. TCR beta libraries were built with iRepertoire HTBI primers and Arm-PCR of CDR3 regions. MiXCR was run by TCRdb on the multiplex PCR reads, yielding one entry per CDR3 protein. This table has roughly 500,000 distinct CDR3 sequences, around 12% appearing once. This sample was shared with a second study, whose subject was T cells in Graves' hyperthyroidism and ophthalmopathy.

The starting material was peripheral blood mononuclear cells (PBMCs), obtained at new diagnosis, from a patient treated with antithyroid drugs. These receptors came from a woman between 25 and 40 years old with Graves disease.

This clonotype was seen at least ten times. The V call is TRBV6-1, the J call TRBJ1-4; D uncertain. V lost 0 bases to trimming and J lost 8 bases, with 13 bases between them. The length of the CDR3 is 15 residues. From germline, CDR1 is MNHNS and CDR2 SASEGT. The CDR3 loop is CASSEARGSVEKLFF. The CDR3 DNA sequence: TGTGCCAGCAGTGAAGCCCGGGGAAGCGTAGAAAAACTGTTTTTT.

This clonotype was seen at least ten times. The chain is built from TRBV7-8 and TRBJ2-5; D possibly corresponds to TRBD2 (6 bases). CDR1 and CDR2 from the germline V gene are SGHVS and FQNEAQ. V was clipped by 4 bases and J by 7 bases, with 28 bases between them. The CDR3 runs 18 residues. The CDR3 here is CASSSQWGRLFTHPTQYF. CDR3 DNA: TGTGCCAGCAGCTCCCAATGGGGGAGGCTTTTCACTCACCCGACCCAGTACTTC.

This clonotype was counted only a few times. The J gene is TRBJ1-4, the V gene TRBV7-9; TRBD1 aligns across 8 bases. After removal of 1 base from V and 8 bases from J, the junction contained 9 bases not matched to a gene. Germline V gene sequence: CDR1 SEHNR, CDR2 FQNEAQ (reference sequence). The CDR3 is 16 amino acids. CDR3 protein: CASSLGTGPLEEKLFF. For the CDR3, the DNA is TGTGCCAGCAGCTTAGGGACAGGGCCTTTGGAGGAAAAACTGTTTTTT.

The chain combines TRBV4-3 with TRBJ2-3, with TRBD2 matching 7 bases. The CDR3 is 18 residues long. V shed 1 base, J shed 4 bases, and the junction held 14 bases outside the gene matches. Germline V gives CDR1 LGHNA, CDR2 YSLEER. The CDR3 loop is CASSQVLGRELVADTQYF. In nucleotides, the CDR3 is TGCGCCAGCAGCCAAGTATTGGGGAGGGAGTTGGTTGCAGATACGCAGTATTTT.

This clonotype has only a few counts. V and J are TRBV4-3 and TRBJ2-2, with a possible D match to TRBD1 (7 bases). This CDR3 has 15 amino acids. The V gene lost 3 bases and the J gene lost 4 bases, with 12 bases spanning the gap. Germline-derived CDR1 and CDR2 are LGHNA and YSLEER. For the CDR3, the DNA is TGCGCCAGCAGCCAGGAGGGACAGAGCACCGGGGAGCTGTTTTTT. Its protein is CASSQEGQSTGELFF.

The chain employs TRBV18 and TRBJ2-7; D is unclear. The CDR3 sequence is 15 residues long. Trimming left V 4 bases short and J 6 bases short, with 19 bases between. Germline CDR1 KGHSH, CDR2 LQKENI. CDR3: CASSRPGSLQVEQYF. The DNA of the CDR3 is TGTGCCAGCTCACGTCCTGGTTCGCTTCAAGTCGAGCAGTACTTC.

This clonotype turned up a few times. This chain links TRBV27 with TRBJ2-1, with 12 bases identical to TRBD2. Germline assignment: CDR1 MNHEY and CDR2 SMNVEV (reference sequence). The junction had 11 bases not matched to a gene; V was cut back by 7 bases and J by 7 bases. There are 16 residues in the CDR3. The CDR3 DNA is TGTGCCAGCAATCGTCTAGCGGGAGGGCCAAGGAATGAGCAGTTCTTC. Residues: CASNRLAGGPRNEQFF.

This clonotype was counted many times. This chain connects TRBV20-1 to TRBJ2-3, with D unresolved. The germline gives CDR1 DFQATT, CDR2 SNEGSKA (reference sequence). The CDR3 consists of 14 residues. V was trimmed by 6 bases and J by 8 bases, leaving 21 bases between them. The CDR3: CSAPRPLSDGTQYF. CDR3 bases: TGCAGTGCCCCGCGGCCCCTCTCGGATGGTACGCAGTATTTT.

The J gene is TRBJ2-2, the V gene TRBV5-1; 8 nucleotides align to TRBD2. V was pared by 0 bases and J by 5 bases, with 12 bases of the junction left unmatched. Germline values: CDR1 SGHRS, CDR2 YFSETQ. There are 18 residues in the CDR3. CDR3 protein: CASSLEGYPGGQTGELFF. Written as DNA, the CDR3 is TGCGCCAGCAGCTTGGAAGGCTACCCGGGGGGGCAAACCGGGGAGCTGTTTTTT.

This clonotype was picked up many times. The CDR3 DNA follows: TGTGCCTGGAGTGTAGGGCTAGCCAAAAACATTCAGTACTTC. This gives the protein CAWSVGLAKNIQYF. J is TRBJ2-4 and V is TRBV30; D unclear. CDR1 and CDR2 from the germline V gene are GTSNPN and SVGIG (reference sequence). CDR3 length equals 14 residues. Trimming cost V 0 bases and J 0 bases, with 6 bases left between them.

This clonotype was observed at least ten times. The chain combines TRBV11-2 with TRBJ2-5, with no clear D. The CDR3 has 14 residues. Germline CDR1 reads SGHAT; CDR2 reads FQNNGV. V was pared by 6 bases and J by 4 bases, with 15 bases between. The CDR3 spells CASSRSPKPETQYF. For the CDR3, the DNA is TGTGCCAGCAGTCGATCACCAAAACCAGAGACCCAGTACTTC.

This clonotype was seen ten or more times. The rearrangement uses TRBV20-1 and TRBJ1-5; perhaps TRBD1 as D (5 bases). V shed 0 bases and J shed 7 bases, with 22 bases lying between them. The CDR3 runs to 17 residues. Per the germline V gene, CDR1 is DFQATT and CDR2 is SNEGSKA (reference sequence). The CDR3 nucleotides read TGCAGTGCTAGAGAGGCAGGGAAAATCGTCCGTGGGCAGCCCCAGCATTTT. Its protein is CSAREAGKIVRGQPQHF.

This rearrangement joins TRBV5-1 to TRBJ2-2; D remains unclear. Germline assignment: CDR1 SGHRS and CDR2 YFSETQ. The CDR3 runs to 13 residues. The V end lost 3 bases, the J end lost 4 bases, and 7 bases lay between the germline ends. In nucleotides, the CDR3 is TGCGCCAGCAGCTGGAGTACCACCGGGGAGCTGTTTTTT. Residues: CASSWSTTGELFF.

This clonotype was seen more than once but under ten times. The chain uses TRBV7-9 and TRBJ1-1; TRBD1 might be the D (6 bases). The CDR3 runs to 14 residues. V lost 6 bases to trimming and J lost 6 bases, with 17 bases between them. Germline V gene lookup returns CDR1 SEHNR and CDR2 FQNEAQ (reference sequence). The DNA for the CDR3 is TGTGCCAGCAGTACTCTCAGGGGTTCTCCTGAAGCTTTCTTT. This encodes CASSTLRGSPEAFF.

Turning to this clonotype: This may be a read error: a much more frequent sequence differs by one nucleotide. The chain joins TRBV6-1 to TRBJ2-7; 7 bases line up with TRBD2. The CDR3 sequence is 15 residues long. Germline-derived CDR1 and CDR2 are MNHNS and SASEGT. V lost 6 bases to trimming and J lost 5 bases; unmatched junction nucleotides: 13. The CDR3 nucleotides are TGTGCCAGCAGCGATTCCAGACTAGCTACCAACGAGCAGTACTTC. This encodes CASSDSRLATNEQYF.

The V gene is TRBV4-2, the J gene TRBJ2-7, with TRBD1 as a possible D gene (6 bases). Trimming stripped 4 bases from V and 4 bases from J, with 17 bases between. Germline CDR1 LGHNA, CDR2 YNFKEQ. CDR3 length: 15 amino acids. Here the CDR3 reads CASSPGTPARYEQYF. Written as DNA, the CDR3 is TGTGCCAGCAGCCCTGGGACACCAGCCCGATACGAGCAGTACTTC.

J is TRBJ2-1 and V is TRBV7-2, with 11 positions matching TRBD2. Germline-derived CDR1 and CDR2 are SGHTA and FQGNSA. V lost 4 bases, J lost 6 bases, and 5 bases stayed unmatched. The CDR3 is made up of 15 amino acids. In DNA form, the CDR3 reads TGTGCCAGCAGCTCAAATAGCGGGAGGGCCAATGAGCAGTTCTTC. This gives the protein CASSSNSGRANEQFF.

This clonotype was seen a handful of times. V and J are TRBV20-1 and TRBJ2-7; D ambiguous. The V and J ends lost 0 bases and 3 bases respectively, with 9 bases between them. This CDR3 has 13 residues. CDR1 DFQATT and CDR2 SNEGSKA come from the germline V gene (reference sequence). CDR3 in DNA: TGCAGTGCTAGAGAGGGGTCCTTCTACGAGCAGTACTTC. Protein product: CSAREGSFYEQYF.

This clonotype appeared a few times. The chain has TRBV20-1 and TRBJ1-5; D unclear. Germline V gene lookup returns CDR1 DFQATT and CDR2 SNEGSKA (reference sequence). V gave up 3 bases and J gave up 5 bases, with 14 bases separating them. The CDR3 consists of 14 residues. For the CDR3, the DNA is TGCAGTGCTAGGCTGCCGGCTATGGATCAGCCCCAGCATTTT. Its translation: CSARLPAMDQPQHF.

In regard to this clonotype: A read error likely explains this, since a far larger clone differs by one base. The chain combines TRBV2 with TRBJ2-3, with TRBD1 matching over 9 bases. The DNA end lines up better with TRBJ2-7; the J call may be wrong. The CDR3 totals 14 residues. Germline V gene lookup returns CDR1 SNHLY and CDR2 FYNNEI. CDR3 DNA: TGTGCCAGCATCGGGACAGGGAGCTACAATGAGCAGTACTTC. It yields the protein CASIGTGSYNEQYF.

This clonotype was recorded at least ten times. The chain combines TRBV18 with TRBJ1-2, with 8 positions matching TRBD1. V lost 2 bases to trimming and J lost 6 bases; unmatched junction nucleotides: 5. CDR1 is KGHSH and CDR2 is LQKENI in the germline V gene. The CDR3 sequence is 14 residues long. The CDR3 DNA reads TGTGCCAGCTCACCAGTGGAGACAGGGGATGGCTACACCTTC. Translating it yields CASSPVETGDGYTF.